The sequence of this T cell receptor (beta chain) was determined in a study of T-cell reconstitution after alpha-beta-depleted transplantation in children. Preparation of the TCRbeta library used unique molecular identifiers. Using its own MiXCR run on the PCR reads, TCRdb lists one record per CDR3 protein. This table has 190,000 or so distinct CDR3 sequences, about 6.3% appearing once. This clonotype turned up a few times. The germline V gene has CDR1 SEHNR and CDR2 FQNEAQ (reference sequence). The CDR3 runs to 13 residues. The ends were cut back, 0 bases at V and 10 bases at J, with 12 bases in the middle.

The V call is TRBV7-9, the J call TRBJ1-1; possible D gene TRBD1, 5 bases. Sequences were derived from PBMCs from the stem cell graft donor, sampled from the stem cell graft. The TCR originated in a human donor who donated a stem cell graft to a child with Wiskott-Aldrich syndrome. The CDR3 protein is CASSLAGETVAFF. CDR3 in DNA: TGTGCCAGCAGCTTAGCTGGTGAGACAGTAGCTTTCTTT.